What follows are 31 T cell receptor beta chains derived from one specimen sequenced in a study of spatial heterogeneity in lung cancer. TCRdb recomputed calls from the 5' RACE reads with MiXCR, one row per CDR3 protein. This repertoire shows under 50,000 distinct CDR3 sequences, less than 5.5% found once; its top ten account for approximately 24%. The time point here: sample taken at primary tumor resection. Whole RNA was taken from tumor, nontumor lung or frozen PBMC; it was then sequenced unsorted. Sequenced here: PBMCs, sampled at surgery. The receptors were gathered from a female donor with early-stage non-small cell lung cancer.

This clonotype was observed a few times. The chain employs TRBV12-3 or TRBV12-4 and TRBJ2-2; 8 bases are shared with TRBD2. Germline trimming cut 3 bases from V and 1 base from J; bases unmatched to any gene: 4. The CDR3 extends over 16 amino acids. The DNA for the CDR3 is TGTGCCAGCAGTTTTGAAGCGGGGGTGAACACCGGGGAGCTGTTTTTT. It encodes CASSFEAGVNTGELFF.

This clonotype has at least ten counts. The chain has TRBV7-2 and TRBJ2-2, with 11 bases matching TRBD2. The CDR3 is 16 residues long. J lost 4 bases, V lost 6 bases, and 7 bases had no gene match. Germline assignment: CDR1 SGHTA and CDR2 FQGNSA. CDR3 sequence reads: CASRPTSGGGTGELFF. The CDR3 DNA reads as TGTGCCAGCAGACCCACTAGCGGGGGAGGCACCGGGGAGCTGTTTTTT.

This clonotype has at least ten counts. The CDR3 protein is CASSLRELTGELFF. DNA of the CDR3: TGTGCCAGCAGTTTGCGGGAATTAACCGGGGAGCTGTTTTTT. The chain is built from TRBV28 and TRBJ2-2; possible D gene TRBD2, 6 bases. The V and J ends lost 3 bases and 5 bases respectively, with 10 bases between them. This CDR3 has 14 amino acids. Germline lookup yields CDR1 MDHEN and CDR2 SYDVKM.

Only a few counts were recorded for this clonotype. The CDR3 sequence: CASSLAAGAGYTF. For the CDR3, the DNA is TGTGCCAGCAGCTTAGCAGCGGGAGCTGGCTACACCTTC. This chain joins TRBV7-2 and TRBJ1-2; D is unresolved. CDR1 is SGHTA and CDR2 is FQGNSA in the germline V gene. The CDR3 sequence is 13 residues long. V shed 0 bases and J shed 7 bases, with 9 bases lying between them.

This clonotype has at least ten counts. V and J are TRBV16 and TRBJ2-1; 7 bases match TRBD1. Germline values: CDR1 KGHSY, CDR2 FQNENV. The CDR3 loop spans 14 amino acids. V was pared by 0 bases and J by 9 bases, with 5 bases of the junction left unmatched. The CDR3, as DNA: TGTGCCAGCAGCCAATCGAGTGACAGGGTTGAGCAGTTCTTC. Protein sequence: CASSQSSDRVEQFF.

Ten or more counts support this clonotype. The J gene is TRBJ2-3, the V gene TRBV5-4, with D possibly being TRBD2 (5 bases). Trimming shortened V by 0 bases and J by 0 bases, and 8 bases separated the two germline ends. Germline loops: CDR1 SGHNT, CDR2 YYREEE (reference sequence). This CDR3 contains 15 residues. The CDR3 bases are TGTGCCAGCAGCTTGGATGGACTGAGCACAGATACGCAGTATTTT. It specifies CASSLDGLSTDTQYF.

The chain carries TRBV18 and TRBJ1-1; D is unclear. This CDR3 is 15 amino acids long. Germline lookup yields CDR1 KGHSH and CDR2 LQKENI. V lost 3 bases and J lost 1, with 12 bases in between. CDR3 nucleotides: TGTGCCAGCTCACCTTACCCGACGGGGAACACTGAAGCTTTCTTT. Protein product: CASSPYPTGNTEAFF.

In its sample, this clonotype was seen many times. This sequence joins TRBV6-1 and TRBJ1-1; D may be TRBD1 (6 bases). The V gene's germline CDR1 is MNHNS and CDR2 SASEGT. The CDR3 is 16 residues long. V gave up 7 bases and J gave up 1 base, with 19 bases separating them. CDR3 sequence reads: CASTPDSLPSNTEAFF. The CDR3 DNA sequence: TGTGCCAGCACCCCGGACAGCCTGCCGTCGAACACTGAAGCTTTCTTT.

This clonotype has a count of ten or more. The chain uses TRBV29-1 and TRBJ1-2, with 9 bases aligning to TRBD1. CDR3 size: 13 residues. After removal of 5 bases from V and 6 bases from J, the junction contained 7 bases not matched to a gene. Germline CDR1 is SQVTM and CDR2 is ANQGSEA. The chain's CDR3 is CSVPPGTGNGYTF. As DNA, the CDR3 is TGCAGCGTTCCTCCCGGGACAGGGAATGGCTACACCTTC.

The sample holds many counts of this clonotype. The CDR3 protein is CASSSGQGAPNSPLHF. Here the CDR3 DNA reads TGTGCCAGCAGCTCCGGACAGGGGGCGCCTAATTCACCCCTCCACTTT. The V gene is TRBV5-6, the J gene TRBJ1-6, with 11 bases lining up with TRBD1. The junction had 5 bases not matched to a gene; V was cut back by 3 bases and J by 6 bases. The CDR3 contains 16 residues. In germline, CDR1 is SGHDT, CDR2 YYEEEE.

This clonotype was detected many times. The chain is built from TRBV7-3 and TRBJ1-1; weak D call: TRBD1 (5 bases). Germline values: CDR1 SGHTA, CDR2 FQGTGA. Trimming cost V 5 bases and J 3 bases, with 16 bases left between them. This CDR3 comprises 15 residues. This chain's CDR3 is CASSVTGGPYTEAFF. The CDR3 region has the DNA TGTGCCAGCAGCGTTACAGGCGGGCCCTACACTGAAGCTTTCTTT.

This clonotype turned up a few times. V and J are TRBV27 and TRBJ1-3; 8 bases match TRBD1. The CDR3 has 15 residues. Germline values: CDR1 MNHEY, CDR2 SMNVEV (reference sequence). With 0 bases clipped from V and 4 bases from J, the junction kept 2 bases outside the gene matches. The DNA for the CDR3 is TGTGCCAGCAGTTTATCCAGGGGGCTCGGAAACACCATATATTTT. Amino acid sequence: CASSLSRGLGNTIYF.

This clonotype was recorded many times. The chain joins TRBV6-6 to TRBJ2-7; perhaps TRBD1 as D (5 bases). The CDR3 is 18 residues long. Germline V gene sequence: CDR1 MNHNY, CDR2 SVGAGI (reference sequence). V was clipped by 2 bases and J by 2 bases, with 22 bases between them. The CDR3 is CASSYPRTRGHNAYEQYF. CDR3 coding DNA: TGTGCCAGCAGTTACCCCAGGACAAGGGGCCACAACGCCTACGAGCAGTACTTC.

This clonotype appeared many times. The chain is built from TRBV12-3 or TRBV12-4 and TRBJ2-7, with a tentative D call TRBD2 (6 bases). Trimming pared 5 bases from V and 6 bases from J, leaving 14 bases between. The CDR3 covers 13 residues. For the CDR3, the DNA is TGTGCCAGCAGTCAACTAATGGGGGGCGAGCAGTACTTC. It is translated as CASSQLMGGEQYF.

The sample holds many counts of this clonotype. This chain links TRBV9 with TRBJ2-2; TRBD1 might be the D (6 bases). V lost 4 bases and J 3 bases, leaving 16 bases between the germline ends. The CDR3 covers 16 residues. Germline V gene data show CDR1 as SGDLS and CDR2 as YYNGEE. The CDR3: CASSSPPDRYTGELFF. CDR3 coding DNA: TGTGCCAGCAGCTCCCCCCCGGACAGATACACCGGGGAGCTGTTTTTT. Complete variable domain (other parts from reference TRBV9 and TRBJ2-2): DSGVTQTPKHLITATGQRVTLRCSPRSGDLSVYWYQQSLDQGLQFLIQYYNGEERAKGNILERFSAQQFPDLHSELNLSSLELGDSALYFCASSSPPDRYTGELFFGEGSRLTVL.

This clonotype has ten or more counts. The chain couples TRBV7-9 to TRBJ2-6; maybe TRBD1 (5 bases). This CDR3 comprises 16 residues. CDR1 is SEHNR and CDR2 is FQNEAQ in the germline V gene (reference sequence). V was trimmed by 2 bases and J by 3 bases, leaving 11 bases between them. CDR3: CASSLWGVDGANVLTF. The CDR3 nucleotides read TGTGCCAGCAGCTTATGGGGCGTAGATGGGGCCAACGTCCTGACTTTC.

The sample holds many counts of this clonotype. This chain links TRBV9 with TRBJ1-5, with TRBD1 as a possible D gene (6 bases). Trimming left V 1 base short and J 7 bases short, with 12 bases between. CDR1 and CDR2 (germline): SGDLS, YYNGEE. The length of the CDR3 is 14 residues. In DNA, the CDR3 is TGTGCCAGCAGCGTAATGGGGGACACCCAGCCCCAGCATTTT. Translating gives CASSVMGDTQPQHF.

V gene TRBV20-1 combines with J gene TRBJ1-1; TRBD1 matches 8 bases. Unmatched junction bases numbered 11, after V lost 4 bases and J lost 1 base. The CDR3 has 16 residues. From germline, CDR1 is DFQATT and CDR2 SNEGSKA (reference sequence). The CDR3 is CSANLKTGASNTEAFF. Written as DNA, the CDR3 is TGCAGTGCTAACCTCAAGACAGGGGCCTCGAACACTGAAGCTTTCTTT.

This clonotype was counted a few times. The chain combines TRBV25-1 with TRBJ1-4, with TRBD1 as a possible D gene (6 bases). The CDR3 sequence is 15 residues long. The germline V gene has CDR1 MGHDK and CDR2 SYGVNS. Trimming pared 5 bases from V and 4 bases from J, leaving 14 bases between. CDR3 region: CASSTLGGFNEKLFF. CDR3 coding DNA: TGTGCCAGCAGTACCCTAGGGGGTTTTAATGAAAAACTGTTTTTT.

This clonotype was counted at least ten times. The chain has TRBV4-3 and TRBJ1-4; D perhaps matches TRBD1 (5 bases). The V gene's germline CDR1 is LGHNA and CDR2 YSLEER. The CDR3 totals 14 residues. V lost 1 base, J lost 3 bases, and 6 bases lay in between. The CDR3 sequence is CASSQGGANEKLFF. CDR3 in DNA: TGCGCCAGCAGCCAAGGAGGGGCTAATGAAAAACTGTTTTTT.

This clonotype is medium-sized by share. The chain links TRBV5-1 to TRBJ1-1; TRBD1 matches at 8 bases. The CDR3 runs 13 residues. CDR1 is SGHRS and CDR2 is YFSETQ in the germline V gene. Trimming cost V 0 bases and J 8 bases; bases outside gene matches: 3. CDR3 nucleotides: TGCGCCAGCAGCTTGGCTCCAGGGGGCGAAGCTTTCTTT. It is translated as CASSLAPGGEAFF.

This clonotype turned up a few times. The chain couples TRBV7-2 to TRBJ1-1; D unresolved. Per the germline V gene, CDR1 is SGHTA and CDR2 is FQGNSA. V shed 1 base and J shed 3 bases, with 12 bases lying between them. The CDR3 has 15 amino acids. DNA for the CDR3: TGTGCCAGCAGCTTAGATGGCAGTCGGGACACTGAAGCTTTCTTT. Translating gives CASSLDGSRDTEAFF. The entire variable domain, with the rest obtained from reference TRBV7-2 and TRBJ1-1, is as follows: GAGVSQSPSNKVTEKGKDVELRCDPISGHTALYWYRQSLGQGLEFLIYFQGNSAPDKSGLPSDRFSAERTGGSVSTLTIQRTQQEDSAVYLCASSLDGSRDTEAFFGQGTRLTVV.

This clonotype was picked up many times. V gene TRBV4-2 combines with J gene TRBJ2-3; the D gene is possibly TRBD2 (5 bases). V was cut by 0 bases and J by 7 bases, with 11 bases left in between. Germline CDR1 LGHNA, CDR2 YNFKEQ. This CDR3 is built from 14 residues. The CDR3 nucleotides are TGTGCCAGCAGCCAAGATCGGACTCTCAATACGCAGTATTTT. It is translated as CASSQDRTLNTQYF.

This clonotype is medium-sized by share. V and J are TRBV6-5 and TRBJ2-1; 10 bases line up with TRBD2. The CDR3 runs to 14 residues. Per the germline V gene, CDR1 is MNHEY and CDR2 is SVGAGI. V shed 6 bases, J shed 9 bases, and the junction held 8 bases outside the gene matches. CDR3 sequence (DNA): TGTGCCAGCAGGCCCAGTGTAGCGGGGGGTGAGCAGTTCTTC. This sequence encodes CASRPSVAGGEQFF.

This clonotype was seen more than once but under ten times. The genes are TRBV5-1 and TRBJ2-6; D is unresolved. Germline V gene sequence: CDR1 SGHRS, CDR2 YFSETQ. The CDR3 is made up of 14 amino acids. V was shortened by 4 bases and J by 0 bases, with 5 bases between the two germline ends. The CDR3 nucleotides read TGCGCCAGCAGCGCAAGCTCTGGGGCCAACGTCCTGACTTTC. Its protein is CASSASSGANVLTF.

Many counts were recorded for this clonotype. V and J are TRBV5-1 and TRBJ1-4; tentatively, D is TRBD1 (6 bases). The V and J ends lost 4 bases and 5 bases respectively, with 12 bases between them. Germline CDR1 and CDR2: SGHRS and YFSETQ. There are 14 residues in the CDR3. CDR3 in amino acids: CASSTGTRNEKLFF. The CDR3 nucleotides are TGCGCCAGCAGCACCGGGACACGGAATGAAAAACTGTTTTTT.

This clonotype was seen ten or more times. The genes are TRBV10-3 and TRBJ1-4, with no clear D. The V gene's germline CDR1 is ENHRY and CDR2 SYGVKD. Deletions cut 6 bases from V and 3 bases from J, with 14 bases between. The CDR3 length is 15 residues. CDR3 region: CAIREATGANEKLFF. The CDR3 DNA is TGTGCCATCAGGGAGGCTACCGGGGCTAATGAAAAACTGTTTTTT.

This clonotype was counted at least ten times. This CDR3 is CASSLDRDGDYNEQFF. Here the CDR3 DNA reads TGTGCCAGCAGCTTAGACCGGGACGGGGACTACAATGAGCAGTTCTTC. The rearrangement joins TRBV11-1 to TRBJ2-1; D may correspond to TRBD1 or TRBD2 (5 bases each). The CDR3 has 16 amino acids. Germline CDR1 SGHAT, CDR2 FQDESV (reference sequence). With 1 base removed from V and 3 bases from J, the gap between germline ends came to 13 bases.

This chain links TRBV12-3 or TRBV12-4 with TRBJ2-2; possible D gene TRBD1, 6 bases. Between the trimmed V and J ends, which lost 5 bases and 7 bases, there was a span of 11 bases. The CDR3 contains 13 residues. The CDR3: CASSPTGHGELFF. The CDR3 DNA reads TGTGCCAGCAGTCCCACAGGGCACGGGGAGCTGTTTTTT.

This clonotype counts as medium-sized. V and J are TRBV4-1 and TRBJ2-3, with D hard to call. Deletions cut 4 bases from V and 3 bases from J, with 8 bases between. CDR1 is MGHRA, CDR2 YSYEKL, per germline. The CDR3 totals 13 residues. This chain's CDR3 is CASSPPGTDTQYF. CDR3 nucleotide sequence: TGCGCCAGCAGCCCGCCTGGGACAGATACGCAGTATTTT.

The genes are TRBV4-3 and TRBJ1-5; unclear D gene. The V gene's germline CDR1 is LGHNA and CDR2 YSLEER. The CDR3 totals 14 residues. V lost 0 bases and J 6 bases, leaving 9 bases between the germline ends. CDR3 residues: CASSQDLGIQPQHF. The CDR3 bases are TGCGCCAGCAGCCAAGACTTAGGGATTCAGCCCCAGCATTTT.